This T cell receptor (beta chain) originates from a study of CD8 T cells in ankylosing spondylitis. Study results and limitations: Seemingly characteristic of ankylosing spondylitis blood was a TCR beta motif consisting of roughly 8 highly homologous variants.

MiXCR, run by TCRdb on the 5' RACE reads, gives a single entry per CDR3 protein. The data show fewer than 550,000 distinct CDR3 sequences, with approximately 5% seen just once and roughly 3.5% held by the top ten. There are many counts of this clonotype. Its target is unknown. Sequenced sample: blood, either unsorted or a sorted T cell fraction (not recorded which). The sequence was collected from a male donor with ankylosing spondylitis.

This CDR3 is CASSFPGGAGTEAFF. CDR3 bases: TGCGCCAGCAGTTTTCCAGGGGGCGCGGGCACTGAAGCTTTCTTT. The chain combines TRBV5-1 with TRBJ1-1; 8 bases are shared with TRBD1. Trimming removed 5 bases from V and 4 bases from J; junction bases left unmatched: 10. CDR3 length equals 15 residues. Looked up from germline, CDR1 is SGHRS and CDR2 is YFSETQ.